This T cell receptor (beta chain) originates from a study of blood T cell repertoires in COVID-19. Study in general: Both acute and convalescent COVID-19 samples were obtained from the United States, Italy and Spain.

Measured with immunoSEQ multiplex PCR; TCRdb has only the in-frame clones, and not every one. Of some 310,000 clones listed, 90% are singletons. The sequence was obtained from a middle-aged woman with COVID-19, enrolled during active disease. Specimen: peripheral blood.

CDR3 sequence: CASSRQPVPGTGELFF. The CDR3 coding sequence is TGTGCCAGCAGCCGCCAACCGGTCCCAGGCACCGGGGAGCTGTTTTTT. The gene calls are TRBV6-2 or TRBV6-3 and TRBJ2-2; D call uncertain. V dropped 6 bases and J dropped 4 bases, with 18 bases sitting between them. The CDR3 loop spans 16 amino acids. The germline CDR1 and CDR2 sequences are MNHEY and SVGEGT.